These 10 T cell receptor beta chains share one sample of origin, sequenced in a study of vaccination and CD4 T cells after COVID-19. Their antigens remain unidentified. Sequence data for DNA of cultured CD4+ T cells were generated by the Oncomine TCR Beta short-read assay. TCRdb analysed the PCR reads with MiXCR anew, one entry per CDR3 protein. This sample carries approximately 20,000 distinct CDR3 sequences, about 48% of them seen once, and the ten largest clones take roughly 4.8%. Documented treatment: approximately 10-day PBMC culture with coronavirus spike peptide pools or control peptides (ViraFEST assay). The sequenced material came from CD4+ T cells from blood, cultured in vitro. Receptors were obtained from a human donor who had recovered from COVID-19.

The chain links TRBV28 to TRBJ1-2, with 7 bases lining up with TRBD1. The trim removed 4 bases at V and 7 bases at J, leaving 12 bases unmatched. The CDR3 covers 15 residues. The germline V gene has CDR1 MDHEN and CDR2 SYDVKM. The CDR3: CASSYERNRGAGYTF. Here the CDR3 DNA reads TGTGCCAGCAGTTACGAAAGAAACAGGGGAGCTGGCTACACCTTC.

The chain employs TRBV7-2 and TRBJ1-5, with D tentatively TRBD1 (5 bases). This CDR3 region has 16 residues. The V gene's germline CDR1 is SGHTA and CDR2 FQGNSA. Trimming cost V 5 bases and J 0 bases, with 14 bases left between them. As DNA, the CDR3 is TGTGCCAGCAGCCCCGGGGACGGTCATAGCAATCAGCCCCAGCATTTT. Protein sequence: CASSPGDGHSNQPQHF.

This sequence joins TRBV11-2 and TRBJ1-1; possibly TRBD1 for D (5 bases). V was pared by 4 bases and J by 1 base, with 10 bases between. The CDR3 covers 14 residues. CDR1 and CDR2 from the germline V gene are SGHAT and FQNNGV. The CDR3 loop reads CASSSRVGNTEAFF. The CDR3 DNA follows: TGTGCCAGCAGCTCCAGGGTTGGGAACACTGAAGCTTTCTTT.

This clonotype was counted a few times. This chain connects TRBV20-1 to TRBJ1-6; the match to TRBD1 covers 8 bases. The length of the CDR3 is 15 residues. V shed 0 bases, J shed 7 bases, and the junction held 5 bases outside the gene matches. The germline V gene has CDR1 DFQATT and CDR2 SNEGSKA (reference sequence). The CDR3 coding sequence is TGCAGTGCTAGAGATCGGGCAGGGGGCAATTCACCCCTCCACTTT. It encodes CSARDRAGGNSPLHF.

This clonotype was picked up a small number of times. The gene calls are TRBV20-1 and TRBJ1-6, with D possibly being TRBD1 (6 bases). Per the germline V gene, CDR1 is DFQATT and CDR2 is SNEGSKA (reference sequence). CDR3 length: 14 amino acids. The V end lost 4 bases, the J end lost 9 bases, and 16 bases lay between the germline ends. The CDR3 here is CSATQSRGSSPLHF. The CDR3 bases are TGCAGTGCTACCCAAAGCAGGGGTAGTTCACCCCTCCACTTT.

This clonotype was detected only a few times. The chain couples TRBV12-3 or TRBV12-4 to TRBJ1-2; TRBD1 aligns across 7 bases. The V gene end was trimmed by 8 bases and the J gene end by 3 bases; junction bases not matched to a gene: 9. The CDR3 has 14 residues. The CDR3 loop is CASAPGGKYYGYTF. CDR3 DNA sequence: TGTGCCAGCGCGCCAGGGGGAAAGTACTATGGCTACACCTTC.

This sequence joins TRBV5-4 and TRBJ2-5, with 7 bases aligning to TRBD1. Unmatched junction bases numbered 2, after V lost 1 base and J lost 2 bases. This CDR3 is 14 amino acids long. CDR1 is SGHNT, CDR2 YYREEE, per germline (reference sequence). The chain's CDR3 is CASSLWGQQETQYF. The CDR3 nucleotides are TGTGCCAGCAGCTTGTGGGGACAGCAAGAGACCCAGTACTTC.

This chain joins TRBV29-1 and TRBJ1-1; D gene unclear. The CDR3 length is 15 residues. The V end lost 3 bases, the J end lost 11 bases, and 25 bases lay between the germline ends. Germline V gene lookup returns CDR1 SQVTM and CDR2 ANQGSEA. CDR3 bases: TGCAGCGTTGACCCTCACCCTCGCCCCGGCGAAGGGGCTTTCTTT. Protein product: CSVDPHPRPGEGAFF.

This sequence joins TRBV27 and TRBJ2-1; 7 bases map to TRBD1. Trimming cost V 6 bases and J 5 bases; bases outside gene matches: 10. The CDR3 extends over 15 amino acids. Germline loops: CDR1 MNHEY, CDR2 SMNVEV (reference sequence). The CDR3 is CASRTGPLGDNEQFF. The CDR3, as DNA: TGTGCCAGCAGGACAGGGCCCCTAGGCGACAATGAGCAGTTCTTC.

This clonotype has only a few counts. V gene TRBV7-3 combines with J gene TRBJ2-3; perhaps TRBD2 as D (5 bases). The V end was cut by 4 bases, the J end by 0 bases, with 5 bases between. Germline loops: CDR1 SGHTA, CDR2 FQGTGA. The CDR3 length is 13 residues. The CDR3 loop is CASSSGSTDTQYF. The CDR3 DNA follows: TGTGCCAGCAGCTCGGGGAGCACAGATACGCAGTATTTT.